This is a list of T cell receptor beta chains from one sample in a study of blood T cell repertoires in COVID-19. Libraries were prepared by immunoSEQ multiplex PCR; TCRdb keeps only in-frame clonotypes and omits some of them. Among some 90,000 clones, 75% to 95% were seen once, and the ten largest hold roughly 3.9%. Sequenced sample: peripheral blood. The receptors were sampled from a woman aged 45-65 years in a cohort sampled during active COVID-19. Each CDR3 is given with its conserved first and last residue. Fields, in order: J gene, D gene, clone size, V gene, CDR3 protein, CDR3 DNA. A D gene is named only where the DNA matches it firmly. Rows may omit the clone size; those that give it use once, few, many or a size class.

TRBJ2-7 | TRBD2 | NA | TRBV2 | CASSLSGGINEQYF | TGTGCCAGCAGCCTAAGCGGGGGGATAAACGAGCAGTACTTC
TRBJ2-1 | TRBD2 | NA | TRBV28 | CASSPSGSNNEQFF | TGTGCCAGCAGTCCCAGCGGGAGTAACAATGAGCAGTTCTTC
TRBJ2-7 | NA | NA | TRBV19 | CASRGAATYEQYF | TGTGCCAGTAGAGGGGCAGCTACCTACGAGCAGTACTTC
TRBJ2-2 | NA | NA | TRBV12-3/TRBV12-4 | CASRRPGAGELFF | TGTGCCAGCAGGCGCCCGGGGGCCGGGGAGCTGTTTTTT
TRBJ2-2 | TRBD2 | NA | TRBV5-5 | CASSFLAGGANTGELFF | TGTGCCAGCAGCTTTCTGGCGGGAGGAGCGAACACCGGGGAGCTGTTTTTT
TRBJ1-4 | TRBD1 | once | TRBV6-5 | CASRQDWDRGEKLFF | TGTGCCAGCAGACAAGATTGGGACAGGGGTGAAAAACTGTTTTTT
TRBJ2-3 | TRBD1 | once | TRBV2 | CASRHGTGGAFQVGTDTQYF | TGTGCCAGCAGACACGGGACAGGGGGCGCCTTTCAGGTTGGCACAGATACGCAGTATTTT
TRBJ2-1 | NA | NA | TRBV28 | CASSARVNQFF | TGTGCCAGCAGTGCGAGGGTTAACCAGTTCTTC
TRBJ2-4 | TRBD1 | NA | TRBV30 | CAWSRGQVYKNIQYF | TGTGCCTGGAGTAGGGGACAGGTATACAAAAACATTCAGTACTTC
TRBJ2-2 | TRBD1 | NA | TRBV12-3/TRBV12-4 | CASGRDSTGELFF | TGTGCCAGCGGCAGGGACAGCACCGGGGAGCTGTTTTTT
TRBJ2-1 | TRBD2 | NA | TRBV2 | CASNAGTSYNEQFF | TGTGCCAGCAACGCCGGGACTAGTTATAATGAGCAGTTCTTC
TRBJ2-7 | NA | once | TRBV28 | CASSLGHYEQYF | TGTGCCAGCAGTTTAGGGCACTACGAGCAGTACTTC
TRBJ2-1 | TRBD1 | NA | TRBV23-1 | CASSQSRTGVSDEQFF | TGCGCCAGCAGTCAATCCAGGACAGGGGTATCCGATGAGCAGTTCTTC
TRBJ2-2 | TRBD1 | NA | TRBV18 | CASSPTEGALTGELFF | TGTGCCAGCTCACCCACAGAGGGGGCACTCACCGGGGAGCTGTTTTTT
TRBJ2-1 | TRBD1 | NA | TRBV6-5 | CASSPDRVPYNEQFF | TGTGCCAGCAGTCCCGACAGGGTCCCCTACAATGAGCAGTTCTTC
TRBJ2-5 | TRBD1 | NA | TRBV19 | CASSPSLTGVKTQYF | TGTGCCAGTAGCCCATCATTAACAGGGGTAAAGACCCAGTACTTC
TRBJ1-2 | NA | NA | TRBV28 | CASSHRDYGYTF | TGTGCCAGCAGTCACAGGGACTATGGCTACACCTTC
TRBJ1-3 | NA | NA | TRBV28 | CASSLRAGLYSGNTIYF | TGTGCCAGCAGTTTACGGGCAGGGCTGTACTCTGGAAACACCATATATTTT
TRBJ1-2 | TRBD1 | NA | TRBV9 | CASSRSGGAQYGYTF | TGTGCCAGCAGTAGATCAGGGGGCGCGCAATATGGCTACACCTTC
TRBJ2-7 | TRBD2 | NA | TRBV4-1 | CASSQDGGGRADEQYF | TGCGCCAGCAGCCAAGATGGCGGCGGGAGGGCCGACGAGCAGTACTTC
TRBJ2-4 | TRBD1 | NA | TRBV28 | CASSYRGFLAKNIQYF | TGTGCCAGCAGCTACAGGGGGTTCCTAGCCAAAAACATTCAGTACTTC
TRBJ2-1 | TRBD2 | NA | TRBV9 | CASSGTSVSEQFF | TGTGCCAGCAGCGGGACTAGCGTCAGTGAGCAGTTCTTC
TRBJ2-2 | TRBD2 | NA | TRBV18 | CASSHGTSGRTGELFF | TGTGCCAGCTCACACGGGACTAGCGGGAGAACTGGGGAGCTGTTTTTT
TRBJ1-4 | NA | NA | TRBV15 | CATTRGPNEKLFF | TGTGCCACCACGCGGGGACCTAATGAAAAACTGTTTTTT
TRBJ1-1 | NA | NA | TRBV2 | CASRAREGGGGTEAFF | TGTGCCAGCAGAGCCCGGGAAGGAGGGGGAGGGACTGAAGCTTTCTTT
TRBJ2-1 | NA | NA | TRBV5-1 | CASSLGGTLYNEQFF | TGCGCCAGCAGCTTGGGTGGGACTTTATACAATGAGCAGTTCTTC
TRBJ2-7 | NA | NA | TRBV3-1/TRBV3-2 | CASSQDGQGFYEQYF | TGTGCCAGCAGCCAAGATGGGCAGGGGTTTTACGAGCAGTACTTC
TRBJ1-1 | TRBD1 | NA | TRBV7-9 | CASSPRDREKAFF | TGTGCCAGCAGCCCCCGGGACAGAGAAAAAGCTTTCTTT
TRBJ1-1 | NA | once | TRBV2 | CASSIGANTEAFF | TGTGCCAGCAGTATCGGAGCGAACACTGAAGCTTTCTTT
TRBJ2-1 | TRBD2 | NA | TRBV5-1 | CASSLDALAGVGYNEQFF | TGCGCCAGCAGCTTGGACGCACTAGCGGGAGTAGGGTACAATGAGCAGTTCTTC
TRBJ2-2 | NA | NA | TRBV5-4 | CASSLTDTGELFF | TGTGCCAGCAGCTTGACGGACACCGGGGAGCTGTTTTTT
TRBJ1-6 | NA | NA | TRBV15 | CATSSSSGWWGSPLHF | TGTGCCACCAGCAGTAGCTCGGGGTGGTGGGGTTCACCCCTCCACTTT
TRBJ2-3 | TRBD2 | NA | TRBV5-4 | CASSNPSPRLAGIPLTQYF | TGTGCCAGCAGCAACCCAAGCCCCCGACTAGCGGGAATCCCCTTGACGCAGTATTTT
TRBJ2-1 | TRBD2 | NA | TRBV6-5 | CASSPPSGGANEQFF | TGTGCCAGCAGCCCCCCTAGCGGGGGGGCCAATGAGCAGTTCTTC
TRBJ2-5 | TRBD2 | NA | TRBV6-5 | CASSGPSSGETQYF | TGTGCCAGCAGCGGCCCCTCTAGCGGAGAGACCCAGTACTTC
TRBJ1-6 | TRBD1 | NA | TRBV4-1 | CASSPSVGGNGPGTSPLHF | TGCGCCAGCAGCCCATCGGTAGGGGGCAATGGACCAGGTACTTCACCCCTCCACTTT
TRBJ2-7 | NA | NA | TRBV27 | CASTTTGGLHYEQYF | TGTGCCAGCACTACCACCGGGGGACTGCACTACGAGCAGTACTTC
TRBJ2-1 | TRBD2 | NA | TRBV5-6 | CASSGSGQGYSGRHNEQFF | TGTGCCAGCAGCGGTTCGGGGCAGGGATATAGCGGGAGGCACAATGAGCAGTTCTTC
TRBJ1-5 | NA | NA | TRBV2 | CASNYDSNQPQHF | TGTGCCAGCAACTACGATAGCAATCAGCCCCAGCATTTT
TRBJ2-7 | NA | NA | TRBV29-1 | CSVEEDRAYEQYF | TGCAGCGTTGAAGAGGATCGGGCCTACGAGCAGTACTTC
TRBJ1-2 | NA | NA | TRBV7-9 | CASSNSLHGYTF | TGTGCCAGCAGCAACAGCCTCCATGGCTACACCTTC
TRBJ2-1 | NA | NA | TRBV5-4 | CASSLVYSEQFF | TGTGCCAGCAGCTTGGTCTACAGTGAGCAGTTCTTC
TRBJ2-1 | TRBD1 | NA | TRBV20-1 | CSASSPGGRNEQFF | TGCAGTGCTAGTTCCCCAGGGGGCCGGAATGAGCAGTTCTTC
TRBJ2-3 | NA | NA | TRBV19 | CASSMRREQGTDTQYF | TGTGCCAGTAGTATGAGGAGGGAGCAGGGTACCGATACGCAGTATTTT
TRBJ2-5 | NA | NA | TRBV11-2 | CASSLGGDFRETQYF | TGTGCCAGCAGCTTAGGAGGGGACTTTAGAGAGACCCAGTACTTC
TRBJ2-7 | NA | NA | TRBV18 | CASSPSSYEQYF | TGTGCCAGCTCACCTAGCTCCTACGAGCAGTACTTC
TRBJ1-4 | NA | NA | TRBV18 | CASSPTEGEKLFF | TGTGCCAGCTCACCAACAGAAGGCGAAAAACTGTTTTTT
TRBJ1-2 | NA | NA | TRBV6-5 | CASSQGYGYTF | TGTGCCAGCAGCCAGGGCTATGGCTACACCTTC
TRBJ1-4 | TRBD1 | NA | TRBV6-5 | CASRDRVYEKLFF | TGTGCCAGCAGGGACAGGGTGTATGAAAAACTGTTTTTT
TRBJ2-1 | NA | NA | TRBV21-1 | CASSKGTSGSVHEQFF | TGTGCCAGCAGCAAAGGAACGAGCGGATCGGTTCATGAGCAGTTCTTC
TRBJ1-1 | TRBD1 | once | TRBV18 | CASSPPGQFEAFF | TGTGCCAGCTCACCACCGGGACAGTTTGAAGCTTTCTTT
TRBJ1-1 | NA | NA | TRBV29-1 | CSVAQLNTEAFF | TGCAGCGTTGCACAGCTGAACACTGAAGCTTTCTTT
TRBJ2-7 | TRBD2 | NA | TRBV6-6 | CASSPTGGVGEQYF | TGTGCCAGCAGTCCTACGGGGGGGGTGGGCGAGCAGTACTTC
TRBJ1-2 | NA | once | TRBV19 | CASSTSDYGYTF | TGTGCCAGTAGTACTAGCGACTATGGCTACACCTTC
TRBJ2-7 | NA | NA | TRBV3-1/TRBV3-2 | CASSQAGTAAYEQYF | TGTGCCAGCAGCCAAGCCGGGACTGCCGCCTACGAGCAGTACTTC
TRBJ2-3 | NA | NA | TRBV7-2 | CASSLAGGPPDTQYF | TGTGCCAGCAGCTTAGCGGGGGGGCCCCCAGATACGCAGTATTTT
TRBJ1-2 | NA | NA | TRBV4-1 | CASSQGGGVNYGYTF | TGCGCCAGCAGCCAAGGAGGCGGGGTTAACTATGGCTACACCTTC
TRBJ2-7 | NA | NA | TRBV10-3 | CAISESGGGPYEQYF | TGTGCCATCAGTGAGTCTGGGGGCGGGCCCTACGAGCAGTACTTC
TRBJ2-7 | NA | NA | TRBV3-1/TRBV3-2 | CASSQEGAGDEQYF | TGTGCCAGCAGCCAAGAGGGGGCAGGGGACGAGCAGTACTTC